These 25 T cell receptor beta chains share one sample of origin, sequenced in a study of blood T cell repertoires in COVID-19. Libraries were prepared by immunoSEQ multiplex PCR; TCRdb keeps only in-frame clonotypes and omits some of them. The top ten clones hold about 4.1% of a sample with about 300,000 clones, 65% to 90% of them seen once. Sample: PBMCs or T cells enriched from blood (not recorded which). The receptors derive from a man aged 25-40 years who had recovered from COVID-19.

This chain links TRBV30 with TRBJ2-7, with 10 bases that match TRBD1. The junction had 4 bases not matched to a gene; V was cut back by 3 bases and J by 8 bases. CDR3 length: 12 amino acids. CDR1 and CDR2 (germline): GTSNPN, SVGIG (reference sequence). In DNA, the CDR3 is TGTGCCTGGAGCCGACAGGGGGCTCAGCAGTACTTC. Amino acids: CAWSRQGAQQYF.

This clone was observed a single time. The chain uses TRBV5-4 and TRBJ2-5; 10 nucleotides agree with TRBD1. V lost 3 bases to trimming and J lost 1 base; unmatched junction nucleotides: 3. CDR1 SGHNT and CDR2 YYREEE come from the germline V gene (reference sequence). This CDR3 contains 15 residues. The CDR3 region is CASSSDRGLQETQYF. CDR3 DNA sequence: TGTGCCAGCAGCTCCGACAGGGGGCTCCAAGAGACCCAGTACTTC.

A note on this clone: This specimen includes other DNA sequences encoding the same CDR3. The V call is TRBV2, the J call TRBJ2-5; 12 positions agree with TRBD1. The CDR3 length is 15 residues. The V gene end was trimmed by 6 bases and the J gene end by 5 bases; junction bases not matched to a gene: 7. CDR1 and CDR2 (germline): SNHLY, FYNNEI. In nucleotides, the CDR3 is TGTGCCAGCAGGCCCCGGGACAGGGGGCGGGAGACCCAGTACTTC. Translated: CASRPRDRGRETQYF.

This sequence joins TRBV29-1 and TRBJ1-1; the match to TRBD1 covers 8 bases. CDR3 length: 14 residues. Germline values: CDR1 SQVTM, CDR2 ANQGSEA. Losses at the gene ends were 3 bases for V and 0 bases for J; bases not matched to a gene: 3. Written as DNA, the CDR3 is TGCAGCGTTGACAGGGGGCGGATGAACACTGAAGCTTTCTTT. It codes for CSVDRGRMNTEAFF. The complete variable domain, with remaining parts taken from reference TRBV29-1 and TRBJ1-1, reads SAVISQKPSRDICQRGTSLTIQCQVDSQVTMMFWYRQQPGQSLTLIATANQGSEATYESGFVIDKFPISRPNLTFSTLTVSNMSPEDSSIYLCSVDRGRMNTEAFFGQGTRLTVV.

This clone was seen a handful of times. CDR3 residues: CASSLAGHYGYTF. The CDR3 DNA reads TGTGCCAGCAGCTTAGCAGGGCACTATGGCTACACCTTC. The chain recombines TRBV11-2 with TRBJ1-2; D may be TRBD1 (5 bases). V lost 1 base to trimming and J lost 3 bases, with 6 bases between them. Germline-derived CDR1 and CDR2 are SGHAT and FQNNGV. The CDR3 covers 13 residues.

The chain employs TRBV11-3 and TRBJ2-7; TRBD1 agrees at 8 bases. J lost 2 bases, V lost 7 bases, and 4 bases had no gene match. Per germline, CDR1 SGHNT and CDR2 YENEEA. This CDR3 comprises 13 residues. As DNA, the CDR3 is TGTGCCAGCACCAGGACAGGGACCTACGAGCAGTACTTC. Its protein product is CASTRTGTYEQYF.

The chain recombines TRBV6-1 with TRBJ1-1, with D unclear. CDR3 length: 13 residues. V gave up 6 bases and J gave up 0 bases, with 8 bases separating them. Germline lookup yields CDR1 MNHNS and CDR2 SASEGT. CDR3 coding DNA: TGTGCCAGCAGCCCCCACATGAACACTGAAGCTTTCTTT. The encoded protein is CASSPHMNTEAFF.

The rearrangement joins TRBV10-2 to TRBJ2-7; D gene ambiguous. CDR1 and CDR2 (germline): WSHSY, SAAADI. CDR3 length: 14 amino acids. Deletions cut 7 bases from V and 3 bases from J, with 16 bases between. CDR3 sequence: CASTDKNRGYEQYF. The CDR3 DNA sequence: TGCGCCAGCACCGATAAGAATCGAGGCTACGAGCAGTACTTC.

CDR3 sequence (DNA): TGCGCCAGCAGCCAAGCAGAAAGCGCCTACAATGAGCAGTTCTTC. Amino acids: CASSQAESAYNEQFF. The chain recombines TRBV4-1 with TRBJ2-1; no definite D call. Deletions cut 1 base from V and 2 bases from J, with 9 bases between. CDR1 and CDR2 from the germline V gene are MGHRA and YSYEKL. The CDR3 is made up of 15 amino acids.

The V call is TRBV7-2, the J call TRBJ1-1; maybe TRBD1 (5 bases). Trimming removed 6 bases from V and 8 bases from J, with 19 bases in between. The CDR3 length is 14 residues. Germline CDR1 is SGHTA and CDR2 is FQGNSA. The CDR3 sequence is CASSSRRDSPEAFF. DNA of the CDR3: TGTGCCAGCAGTTCTCGACGAGACAGCCCCGAAGCTTTCTTT. Complete variable domain (other parts from reference TRBV7-2 and TRBJ1-1): GAGVSQSPSNKVTEKGKDVELRCDPISGHTALYWYRQSLGQGLEFLIYFQGNSAPDKSGLPSDRFSAERTGGSVSTLTIQRTQQEDSAVYLCASSSRRDSPEAFFGQGTRLTVV.

The genes are TRBV6-6 and TRBJ1-2, with 9 bases lining up with TRBD1. The CDR3 has 14 amino acids. The germline V gene has CDR1 MNHNY and CDR2 SVGAGI (reference sequence). The junction had 10 bases not matched to a gene; V was cut back by 6 bases and J by 8 bases. The CDR3 reads CASRNVQGAQGYTF. The CDR3 bases are TGTGCCAGCAGGAACGTACAGGGGGCGCAGGGCTACACCTTC.

This clone came up once. This chain connects TRBV19 to TRBJ2-3, with D possibly TRBD2 on 5 matching bases. CDR1 and CDR2 from the germline V gene are LNHDA and SQIVND (reference sequence). The CDR3 consists of 14 residues. V gave up 3 bases and J gave up 2 bases, with 9 bases separating them. The CDR3 bases are TGTGCCAGTAGTATGGGAGAGGACACAGATACGCAGTATTTT. The encoded protein is CASSMGEDTDTQYF.

V gene TRBV29-1 combines with J gene TRBJ1-5; D is ambiguous. The ends were cut back, 7 bases at V and 3 bases at J, with 13 bases in the middle. CDR3 size: 13 residues. In germline, CDR1 is SQVTM, CDR2 ANQGSEA. The CDR3 bases are TGCAGCGGGACTGTGGGCTTCAATCAGCCCCAGCATTTT. Its protein product is CSGTVGFNQPQHF.

The chain combines TRBV3-1 (or the pseudogene TRBV3-2) with TRBJ2-2, with D possibly TRBD2 on 6 matching bases. Trimming took 6 bases from V and 6 from J, leaving 17 bases between them. Per germline, CDR1 LGHDT and CDR2 YNNKEL (reference sequence). The CDR3 sequence is 15 residues long. Here the CDR3 DNA reads TGTGCCAGCAGGGTCATGGCCGGGGGAGCCGGGGAGCTGTTTTTT. This encodes CASRVMAGGAGELFF.

This clone was observed many times. The chain employs TRBV6-2 or TRBV6-3 and TRBJ2-7; TRBD2 aligns across 13 bases. The V and J ends lost 5 bases and 2 bases, in that order; junction bases with no gene match: 3. CDR1 is MNHEY, CDR2 SVGEGT, per germline. The CDR3 spans 15 residues. The CDR3 loop reads CASSRTSGGPYEQYF. The CDR3 DNA reads TGTGCCAGCAGTCGGACTAGCGGGGGACCCTACGAGCAGTACTTC.

This clone was seen a handful of times. The J gene is TRBJ1-2, the V gene TRBV5-6, with 9 nucleotides matching TRBD1. With V trimmed by 4 bases and J by 6 bases, 19 bases remained unmatched. The CDR3 consists of 18 residues. Germline V CDR1 and CDR2: SGHDT, YYEEEE. CDR3 nucleotide sequence: TGTGCCAGCAGCATTTTTCCCCACCGGGACAGGGTTTATCATGGCTACACCTTC. Translated, it gives CASSIFPHRDRVYHGYTF. Using reference TRBV5-6 and TRBJ1-2 for the parts outside the CDR3, the full variable domain is DAGVTQSPTHLIKTRGQQVTLRCSPKSGHDTVSWYQQALGQGPQFIFQYYEEEERQRGNFPDRFSGHQFPNYSSELNVNALLLGDSALYLCASSIFPHRDRVYHGYTFGSGTRLTVV.

The chain employs TRBV6-4 and TRBJ2-7; a weak D match, TRBD2 (6 bases). This CDR3 region has 15 residues. V dropped 10 bases and J dropped 0 bases, with 19 bases sitting between them. Germline values: CDR1 MRHNA, CDR2 SNTAGT. The CDR3 loop is CANNLGTPNSYEQYF. CDR3 nucleotide sequence: TGTGCCAACAATCTCGGGACTCCCAACTCCTACGAGCAGTACTTC.

The chain employs TRBV24-1 and TRBJ2-2, with D possibly matching TRBD1 (6 bases). Trimming took 5 bases from V and 5 from J, leaving 14 bases between them. Germline V gene data show CDR1 as KGHDR and CDR2 as SFDVKD. CDR3 length: 15 residues. The chain's CDR3 is CATSALPGETGELFF. The CDR3 DNA reads as TGTGCCACCAGTGCCCTTCCAGGGGAGACCGGGGAGCTGTTTTTT.

V gene TRBV5-1 combines with J gene TRBJ2-2; weak D call: TRBD1 (6 bases). This CDR3 is built from 14 residues. Germline V gene data show CDR1 as SGHRS and CDR2 as YFSETQ. V gave up 7 bases and J gave up 3 bases, with 13 bases separating them. CDR3: CASGNQGYTGELFF. The CDR3, as DNA: TGCGCCAGCGGCAATCAGGGGTACACCGGGGAGCTGTTTTTT.

This clone was counted between two and nine times. The J gene is TRBJ1-3, the V gene TRBV7-9, with no clear D. V shed 5 bases and J shed 2 bases, with 16 bases lying between them. CDR1 is SEHNR and CDR2 is FQNEAQ in the germline V gene (reference sequence). This CDR3 spans 16 amino acids. In DNA, the CDR3 is TGTGCCAGCAGCCCGTATTTCACTGAGGCTGGAAACACCATATATTTT. Its translation is CASSPYFTEAGNTIYF.

This chain joins TRBV30 and TRBJ1-2; weak D call: TRBD1 (6 bases). Germline V lookup: CDR1 GTSNPN, CDR2 SVGIG (reference sequence). Deletions cut 1 base from V and 8 bases from J, with 14 bases between. The CDR3 is made up of 13 amino acids. CDR3 nucleotides: TGTGCCTGGAGTGCGACAGGATTTAGCGGCTACACCTTC. It encodes CAWSATGFSGYTF.

V is TRBV7-8 and J is TRBJ2-7; 7 bases are a match to TRBD1. Trimming at V came to 1 base and at J to 3 bases, leaving 3 bases not matched to a gene. The germline gives CDR1 SGHVS, CDR2 FQNEAQ. This CDR3 comprises 14 residues. The CDR3 reads CASSLVTGDYEQYF. The CDR3 DNA follows: TGTGCCAGCAGCTTAGTAACAGGGGACTACGAGCAGTACTTC.

This chain connects TRBV6-5 to TRBJ1-2, with 9 nucleotides matching TRBD1. The CDR3 runs 14 residues. V shed 5 bases and J 3 bases; nucleotides not matched to a gene: 4. Germline CDR1 reads MNHEY; CDR2 reads SVGAGI. The CDR3 loop is CASSPGDRDYGYTF. The CDR3 coding sequence is TGTGCCAGCAGTCCCGGGGACAGGGACTATGGCTACACCTTC.

This chain uses TRBV3-1 (or the pseudogene TRBV3-2) with TRBJ2-3; 7 bases line up with TRBD1. The CDR3 loop spans 14 amino acids. V lost 10 bases and J lost 4; bases outside the gene matches: 11. Germline V gives CDR1 LGHDT, CDR2 YNNKEL (reference sequence). The DNA for the CDR3 is TGTGCCACCAGGGGGAGACTATCGGCAGATACGCAGTATTTT. Translating gives CATRGRLSADTQYF.

The chain combines TRBV12-3 or TRBV12-4 with TRBJ2-7; D unresolved. The ends were cut back, 4 bases at V and 0 bases at J, with 7 bases in the middle. The CDR3 contains 13 residues. CDR3 loop: CASSSLYSYEQYF. The CDR3 DNA is TGTGCCAGCAGTTCCTTATACTCCTACGAGCAGTACTTC.